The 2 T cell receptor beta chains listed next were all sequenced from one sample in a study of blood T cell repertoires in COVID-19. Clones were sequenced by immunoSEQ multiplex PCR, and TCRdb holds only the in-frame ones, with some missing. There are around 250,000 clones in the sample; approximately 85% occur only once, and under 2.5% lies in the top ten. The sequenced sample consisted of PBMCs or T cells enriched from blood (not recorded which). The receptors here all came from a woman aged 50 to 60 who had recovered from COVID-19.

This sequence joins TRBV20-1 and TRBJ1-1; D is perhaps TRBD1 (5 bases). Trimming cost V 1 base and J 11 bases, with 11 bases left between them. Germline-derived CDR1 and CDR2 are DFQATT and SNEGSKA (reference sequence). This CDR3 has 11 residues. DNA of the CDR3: TGCAGTGCTAGAGGGCAAACAGGCGCTTTCTTT. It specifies CSARGQTGAFF.

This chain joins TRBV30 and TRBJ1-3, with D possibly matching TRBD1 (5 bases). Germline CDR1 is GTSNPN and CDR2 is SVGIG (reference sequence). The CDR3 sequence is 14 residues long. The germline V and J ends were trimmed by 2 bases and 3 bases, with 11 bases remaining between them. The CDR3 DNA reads TGTGCCTGGAGTTTTGGGGCCTTTGGAAACACCATATATTTT. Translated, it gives CAWSFGAFGNTIYF.